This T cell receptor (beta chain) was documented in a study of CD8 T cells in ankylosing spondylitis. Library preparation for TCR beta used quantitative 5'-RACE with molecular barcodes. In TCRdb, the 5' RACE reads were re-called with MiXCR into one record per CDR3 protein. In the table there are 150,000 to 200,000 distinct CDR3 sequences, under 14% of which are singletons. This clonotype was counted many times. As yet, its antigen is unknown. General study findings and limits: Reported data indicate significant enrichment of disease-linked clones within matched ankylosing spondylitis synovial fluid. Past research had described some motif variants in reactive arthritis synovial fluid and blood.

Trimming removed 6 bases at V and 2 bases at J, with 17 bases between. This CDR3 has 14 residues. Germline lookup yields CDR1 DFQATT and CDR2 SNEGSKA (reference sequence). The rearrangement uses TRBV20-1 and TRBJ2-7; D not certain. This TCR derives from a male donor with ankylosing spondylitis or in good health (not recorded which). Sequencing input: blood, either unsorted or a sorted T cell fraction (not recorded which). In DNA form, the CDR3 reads TGCAGTGCCCCGTCCCCCACAGTTACCTACGAGCAGTACTTC. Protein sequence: CSAPSPTVTYEQYF.